One T cell receptor beta chain is described in this entry. The data derive from a study of blood T cell repertoires in COVID-19. TCRdb's copy holds only in-frame clones and misses some; the assay was immunoSEQ multiplex PCR. The sample has about 280,000 clones, roughly 80% seen once. CDR1 is PRHDT, CDR2 FYEKMQ, per germline (reference sequence). The junction had 5 bases not matched to a gene; V was cut back by 2 bases and J by 7 bases. This CDR3 comprises 15 residues. This sequence joins TRBV13 and TRBJ2-1; TRBD2 matches at 10 bases. The sample was peripheral blood. The TCR was taken from a woman aged 45-59 years who had recovered from COVID-19. CDR3 protein: CASSLSERGGNEQFF. The CDR3 DNA is TGTGCCAGCAGCTTATCGGAGCGGGGGGGTAATGAGCAGTTCTTC.